This T cell receptor beta chain was identified in a study of shared clonotypes between healthy human individuals. Notes on the study in general: Memory subsets had estimated richness that was generally smaller than that of naive subsets. Some naive CD4 clonotypes, around 5%, turned up in common across four donors.

This table comes from immunoSEQ multiplex PCR, and its TCRdb copy is limited to in-frame clones, with some not included. The sample has hundreds of thousands of clones; 95% to 98% are singletons. About this clone itself: Its antigen is currently unknown.

CD45RO-negative CD8 cells positively selected for CCR7 made up the naive population, which excluded terminally differentiated effector memory CD45RA+ cells. The donors were adults (healthy and HIV-negative) with no recent acute infections or vaccinations. Germline V gene sequence: CDR1 MNHEY, CDR2 SMNVEV (reference sequence). Between the trimmed V and J ends, which lost 2 bases and 2 bases, there was a span of 6 bases. The CDR3 covers 13 residues. The sequence derives from a man aged 25 to 40 in good health. What was sequenced was naive CD8+ T cells sorted from blood. The chain employs TRBV27 and TRBJ1-1; no definite D call. Here the CDR3 reads CASSLAKNTEAFF. As DNA, the CDR3 is TGTGCCAGCAGTTTAGCGAAAAACACTGAAGCTTTCTTT.